This T cell receptor (beta chain) originates from a study of CD8+ T cells in alopecia areata. Overall study: Treated patients swallowed 5 to 10 mg of oral tofacitinib twice daily.

General observations from the study: Higher clonality than in normal scalp was seen in lesional scalp, especially alopecia totalis/universalis. Sequences from scalp samples also cover resident alphabeta T cells of normal skin.

On this clone: As yet, its antigen is unknown.

From alopecia areata patients, lesional scalp punch biopsies and peripheral blood were collected. Sequencing templates came from extracted RNA that was reverse transcribed into cDNA. Assay used: immunoSEQ multiplex PCR; TCRdb lists only in-frame clones, some missing. The data hold some 130,000 clones, with more than 40% observed a single time. The sample in question was CD8+ T cells sorted from blood, obtained at week 0. The receptor comes from a human donor with alopecia areata.

CDR3 protein: CASGGNTGELFF. DNA for the CDR3: TGTGCCAGCGGAGGGAACACCGGGGAGCTGTTTTTT. The V call is TRBV6-1, the J call TRBJ2-2; tentatively, D is TRBD2 (5 bases). Looked up from germline, CDR1 is MNHNS and CDR2 is SASEGT. Trimming removed 8 bases at V and 1 base at J, with 5 bases between. This CDR3 is built from 12 residues.